The clone carrying this TCR beta chain appeared once. This sample was included in a study of blood T cell repertoires in COVID-19. Study-level information: Samples came from the United States, Italy and Spain, spanning acute and convalescent COVID-19. Nucleic acid was either cDNA or gDNA, and it came from T cells, B-cell-depleted T cells, or PBMCs.

As originally analysed: Reference gene primer amplification yielded estimated nucleated cell counts. The repertoire was sequenced with immunoSEQ multiplex PCR; TCRdb's copy has only in-frame clones and lacks some. The D gene and trimming were derived from the DNA, and the V and J assignments and clone size from that table. Seen here are about 100,000 clones, more than 75% observed once, and the top ten hold 15%. This CDR3 comprises 15 residues. Germline V gives CDR1 ENHRY, CDR2 SYGVKD. With 5 bases clipped from V and 5 bases from J, the junction kept 6 bases outside the gene matches. The TCR was taken from a man between 50 and 59 years old with acute or convalescent COVID-19. Sequences were obtained from peripheral blood. The chain links TRBV10-3 to TRBJ1-5; 10 bases map to TRBD1. CDR3 nucleotides: TGTGCCATCAGTTCGGGACAGGGGAGGGATCAGCCCCAGCATTTT. Translated, it gives CAISSGQGRDQPQHF.